This T cell receptor beta chain was observed in a study of T cells in Graves' hyperthyroidism and ophthalmopathy. Using RNA transcripts as the source, TCR beta CDR3 regions were amplified. The study used the HTBI primer set for a first-round RT-PCR of the TCR CDR3. MiXCR, run by TCRdb on the multiplex PCR reads, gives a single entry per CDR3 protein. Of around 450,000 distinct CDR3 sequences listed, around a sixth are singletons. General study results and limits: The model identified upcoming ophthalmopathy a median approximately six months ahead of onset.

The CDR3 loop spans 12 amino acids. Germline CDR1 and CDR2: MNHNS and SASEGT. The ends were cut back, 6 bases at V and 0 bases at J, with 6 bases in the middle. The sample holds many counts of this clonotype. Antigen unknown. The rearrangement links TRBV6-1 to TRBJ2-7, with D uncertain. What was sequenced was blood. The clonotype was recovered from a woman younger than 35 with Graves' hyperthyroidism. CDR3 bases: TGTGCCAGCAGAGACTTCTCCTACGAGCAGTACTTC. It encodes CASRDFSYEQYF.